This entry lists 4 T cell receptor beta chains sequenced from one sample in a study of blood T cell repertoires in COVID-19. Assay used: immunoSEQ multiplex PCR; TCRdb lists only in-frame clones, some missing. Of 120,000 or so clones in the sample, about 70% were seen once. The specimen was peripheral blood. The receptor set was obtained from a woman in her seventies with acute or convalescent COVID-19.

The chain recombines TRBV27 with TRBJ2-7, with D perhaps matching TRBD1 (5 bases). Germline loops: CDR1 MNHEY, CDR2 SMNVEV (reference sequence). Trimming stripped 4 bases from V and 5 bases from J, with 12 bases between. CDR3 length: 13 residues. CDR3 coding DNA: TGTGCCAGCAGTTCTTGGGGCTCAAACGAGCAGTACTTC. Its protein product is CASSSWGSNEQYF.

Here the CDR3 reads CASSSAIRGNEKLFF. The DNA for the CDR3 is TGTGCCAGCAGCTCCGCCATACGGGGTAATGAAAAACTGTTTTTT. The chain uses TRBV5-5 and TRBJ1-4; no definite D call. The CDR3 loop spans 15 amino acids. CDR1 SGHKS and CDR2 YYEKEE come from the germline V gene (reference sequence). Trimming shortened V by 3 bases and J by 4 bases, and 13 bases separated the two germline ends.

This clone was counted many times. The chain uses TRBV4-2 and TRBJ2-5, with D possibly matching TRBD1 (6 bases). CDR1 is LGHNA, CDR2 YNFKEQ, per germline. Trimming pared 1 base from V and 4 bases from J, leaving 19 bases between. The CDR3 totals 17 residues. The CDR3 loop is CASSQGRLTGETETQYF. For the CDR3, the DNA is TGTGCCAGCAGCCAAGGGCGTCTGACAGGAGAAACAGAGACCCAGTACTTC.

This chain connects TRBV29-1 to TRBJ1-2; 8 nucleotides agree with TRBD1. Trimming took 4 bases from V and 8 from J; bases not matched to a gene: 15. The CDR3 is 15 amino acids. In germline, CDR1 is SQVTM, CDR2 ANQGSEA. The CDR3 bases are TGCAGCGTTGGGTCCCCCGGACAGGGCCTGGACGGCTACACCTTC. Translating it yields CSVGSPGQGLDGYTF.